The 7 T cell receptor beta chains given below trace back to one sample, sequenced in a study of Ad26.COV2.S vaccination and SARS-CoV-2 variants. Repertoires were generated with immunoSEQ multiplex PCR, while TCRdb's copy carries only in-frame clones and drops some. Counted here are around 340,000 clones, around 90% occurring once; the ten biggest clones make up 6.4%. As for treatment: 19 received Ad26.COV2.S at low or high dose, single or two shots; 5 received placebo; per-sample allocation not given. Sampling was performed 63 days after the first vaccine or placebo injection. Sequenced here: peripheral blood, sampled in a trial of Ad26.COV2.S vaccine versus placebo. The receptors shown here come from a person between 18 and 60 years old who received the Ad26.COV2.S COVID-19 vaccine or a placebo.

This sequence joins TRBV7-9 and TRBJ1-1; D is perhaps TRBD1 (5 bases). Germline CDR1 is SEHNR and CDR2 is FQNEAQ (reference sequence). The CDR3 is 13 amino acids. The V end was cut by 2 bases, the J end by 5 bases, with 9 bases between. CDR3 nucleotide sequence: TGTGCCAGCAGCTTATTACAGGATACTGAAGCTTTCTTT. Protein product: CASSLLQDTEAFF. Complete variable domain (other parts from reference TRBV7-9 and TRBJ1-1): DTGVSQNPRHKITKRGQNVTFRCDPISEHNRLYWYRQTLGQGPEFLTYFQNEAQLEKSRLLSDRFSAERPKGSFSTLEIQRTEQGDSAMYLCASSLLQDTEAFFGQGTRLTVV.

The rearrangement joins TRBV2 to TRBJ2-6; D ambiguous. This CDR3 contains 12 residues. In germline, CDR1 is SNHLY, CDR2 FYNNEI. The ends were cut back, 5 bases at V and 1 base at J, with 0 bases in the middle. This CDR3 reads CASSSGANVLTF. Written as DNA, the CDR3 is TGTGCCAGCAGTTCTGGGGCCAACGTCCTGACTTTC.

This sequence joins TRBV19 and TRBJ1-1; D is uncertain. V lost 3 bases and J lost 1, with 18 bases in between. In germline, CDR1 is LNHDA, CDR2 SQIVND (reference sequence). The CDR3 consists of 17 residues. CDR3 DNA: TGTGCCAGTAGTATTGGAGGGATCGTGGGCCAGAACACTGAAGCTTTCTTT. As protein: CASSIGGIVGQNTEAFF.

The rearrangement joins TRBV7-2 to TRBJ2-2; 8 positions match TRBD2. The germline gives CDR1 SGHTA, CDR2 FQGNSA. The length of the CDR3 is 16 residues. V was pared by 3 bases and J by 6 bases, with 9 bases of the junction left unmatched. CDR3 residues: CASSFKGAGGPGELFF. Here the CDR3 DNA reads TGTGCCAGCAGCTTCAAAGGGGCGGGGGGTCCCGGGGAGCTGTTTTTT.

V and J are TRBV18 and TRBJ1-3; TRBD1 matches 7 bases. Germline CDR1 is KGHSH and CDR2 is LQKENI. This CDR3 has 17 residues. The V and J ends lost 3 bases and 4 bases, in that order; junction bases with no gene match: 12. Here the CDR3 DNA reads TGTGCCAGCTCACCTTACGAAACCGGGACAGCCGGAAACACCATATATTTT. Translation: CASSPYETGTAGNTIYF.

V is TRBV11-2 and J is TRBJ1-5; perhaps TRBD1 as D (6 bases). Trimming stripped 5 bases from V and 1 base from J, with 15 bases between. The germline V gene has CDR1 SGHAT and CDR2 FQNNGV. CDR3 size: 16 residues. CDR3 amino acids: CASSVGGGRSNQPQHF. The DNA of the CDR3 is TGTGCCAGCAGCGTAGGGGGGGGCCGAAGCAATCAGCCCCAGCATTTT.

The chain is built from TRBV28 and TRBJ2-7; TRBD2 is a possible D gene (5 bases). Germline assignment: CDR1 MDHEN and CDR2 SYDVKM. Deletions cut 7 bases from V and 4 bases from J, with 17 bases between. There are 14 residues in the CDR3. The CDR3 region has the DNA TGTGCCAGCAAAGGGTTAGCGTCATCTTACGAGCAGTACTTC. This encodes CASKGLASSYEQYF. The full variable domain, rest sourced from reference TRBV28 and TRBJ2-7, is DVKVTQSSRYLVKRTGEKVFLECVQDMDHENMFWYRQDPGLGLRLIYFSYDVKMKEKGDIPEGYSVSREKKERFSLILESASTNQTSMYLCASKGLASSYEQYFGPGTRLTVT.